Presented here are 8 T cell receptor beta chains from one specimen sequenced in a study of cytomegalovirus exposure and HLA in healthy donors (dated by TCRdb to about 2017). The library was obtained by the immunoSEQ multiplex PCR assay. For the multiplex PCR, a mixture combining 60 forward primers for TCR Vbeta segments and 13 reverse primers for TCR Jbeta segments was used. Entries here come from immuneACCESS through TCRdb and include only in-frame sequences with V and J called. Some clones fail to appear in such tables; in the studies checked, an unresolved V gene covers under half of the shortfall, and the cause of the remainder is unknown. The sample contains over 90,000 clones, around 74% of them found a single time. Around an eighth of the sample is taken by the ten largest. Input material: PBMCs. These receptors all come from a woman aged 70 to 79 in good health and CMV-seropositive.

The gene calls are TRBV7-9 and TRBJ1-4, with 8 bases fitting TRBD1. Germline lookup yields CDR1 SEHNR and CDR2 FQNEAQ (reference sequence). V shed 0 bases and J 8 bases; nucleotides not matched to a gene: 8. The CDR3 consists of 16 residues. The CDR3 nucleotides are TGTGCCAGCAGCTTAGCGGCCAGGGGGCTTGAGGAAAAACTGTTTTTT. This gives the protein CASSLAARGLEEKLFF.

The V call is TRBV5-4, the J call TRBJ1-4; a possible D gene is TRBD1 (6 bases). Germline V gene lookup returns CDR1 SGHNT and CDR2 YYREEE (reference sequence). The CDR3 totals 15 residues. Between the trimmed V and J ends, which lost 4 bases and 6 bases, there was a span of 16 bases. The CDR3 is CASSPGGAFDEKLFF. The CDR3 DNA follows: TGTGCCAGCAGCCCGGGGGGCGCGTTTGATGAAAAACTGTTTTTT.

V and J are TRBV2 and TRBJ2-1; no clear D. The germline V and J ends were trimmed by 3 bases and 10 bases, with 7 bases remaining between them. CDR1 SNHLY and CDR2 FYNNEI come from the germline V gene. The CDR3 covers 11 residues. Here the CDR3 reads CASSERREQFF. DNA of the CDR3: TGTGCCAGCAGTGAGAGGAGAGAGCAGTTCTTC.

The DNA of the CDR3 is TGTGCCAGCAGCCGGACAGAAAGCTCCTACAATGAGCAGTTCTTC. It translates to CASSRTESSYNEQFF. V usage is TRBV7-9 and J usage is TRBJ2-1; the D gene is possibly TRBD1 (6 bases). The germline V gene encodes CDR1 SEHNR and CDR2 FQNEAQ (reference sequence). This CDR3 has 15 amino acids. V lost 5 bases and J 0 bases, leaving 11 bases between the germline ends. Full variable domain (outside the CDR3, taken from reference TRBV7-9 and TRBJ2-1): DTGVSQNPRHKITKRGQNVTFRCDPISEHNRLYWYRQTLGQGPEFLTYFQNEAQLEKSRLLSDRFSAERPKGSFSTLEIQRTEQGDSAMYLCASSRTESSYNEQFFGPGTRLTVL.

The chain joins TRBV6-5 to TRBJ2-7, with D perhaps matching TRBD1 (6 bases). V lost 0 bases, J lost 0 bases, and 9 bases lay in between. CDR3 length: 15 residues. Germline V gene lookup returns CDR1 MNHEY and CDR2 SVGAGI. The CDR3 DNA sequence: TGTGCCAGCAGTTACTCAGTACAGGGCTCCTACGAGCAGTACTTC. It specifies CASSYSVQGSYEQYF.

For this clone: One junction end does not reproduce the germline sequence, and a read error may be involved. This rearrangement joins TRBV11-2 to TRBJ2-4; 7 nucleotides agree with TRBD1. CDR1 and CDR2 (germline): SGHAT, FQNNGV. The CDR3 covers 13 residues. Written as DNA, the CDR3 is TGTGCCAGCAGCTTAATCGGCAGGGGGTATAGGGACTTC. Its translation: CASSLIGRGYRDF.

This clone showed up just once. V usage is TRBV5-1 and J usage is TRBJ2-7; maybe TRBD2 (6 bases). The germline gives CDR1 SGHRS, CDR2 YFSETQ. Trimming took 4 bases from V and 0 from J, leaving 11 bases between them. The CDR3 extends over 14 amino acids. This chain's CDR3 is CASSPGTRSYEQYF. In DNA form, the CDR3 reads TGCGCCAGCAGCCCCGGGACTCGCTCCTACGAGCAGTACTTC.

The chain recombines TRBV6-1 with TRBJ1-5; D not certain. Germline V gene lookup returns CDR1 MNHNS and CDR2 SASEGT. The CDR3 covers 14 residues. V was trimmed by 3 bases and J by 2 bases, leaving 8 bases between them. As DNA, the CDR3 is TGTGCCAGCAGTGACCCCAGTGGCAATCAGCCCCAGCATTTT. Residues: CASSDPSGNQPQHF.